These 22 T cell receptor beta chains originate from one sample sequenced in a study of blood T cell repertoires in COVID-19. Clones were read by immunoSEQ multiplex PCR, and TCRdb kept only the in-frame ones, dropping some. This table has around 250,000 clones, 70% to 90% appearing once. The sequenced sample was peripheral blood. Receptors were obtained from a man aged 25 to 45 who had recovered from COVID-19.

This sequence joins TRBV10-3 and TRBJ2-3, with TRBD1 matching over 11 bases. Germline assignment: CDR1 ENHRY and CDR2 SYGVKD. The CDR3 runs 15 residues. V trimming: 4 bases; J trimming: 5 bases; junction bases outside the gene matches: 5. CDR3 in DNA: TGTGCCATCAGTGCCGGACAGGGGGCAGGAGATACGCAGTATTTT. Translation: CAISAGQGAGDTQYF.

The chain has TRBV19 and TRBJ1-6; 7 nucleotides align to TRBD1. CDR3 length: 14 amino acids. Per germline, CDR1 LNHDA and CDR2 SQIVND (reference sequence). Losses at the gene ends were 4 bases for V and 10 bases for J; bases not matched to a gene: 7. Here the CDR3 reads CASSTPGQLSPLHF. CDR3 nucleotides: TGTGCCAGTAGTACCCCGGGACAGTTATCACCCCTCCACTTT. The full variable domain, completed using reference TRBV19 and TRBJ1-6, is DGGITQSPKYLFRKEGQNVTLSCEQNLNHDAMYWYRQDPGQGLRLIYYSQIVNDFQKGDIAEGYSVSREKKESFPLTVTSAQKNPTAFYLCASSTPGQLSPLHFGNGTRLTVT.

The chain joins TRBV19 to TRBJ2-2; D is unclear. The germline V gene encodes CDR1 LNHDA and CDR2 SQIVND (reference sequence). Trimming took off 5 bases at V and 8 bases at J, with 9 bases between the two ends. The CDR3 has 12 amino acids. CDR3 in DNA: TGTGCCAGTAGTCCCAACCAGGGGGAGCTGTTTTTT. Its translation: CASSPNQGELFF.

In nucleotides, the CDR3 is TGTGCCAGCAGTTTCCAAAGCAATCAGCCCCAGCATTTT. Protein sequence: CASSFQSNQPQHF. The chain links TRBV27 to TRBJ1-5; D unresolved. Trimming removed 3 bases from V and 1 base from J, with 4 bases in between. This CDR3 region has 13 residues. The germline gives CDR1 MNHEY, CDR2 SMNVEV (reference sequence).

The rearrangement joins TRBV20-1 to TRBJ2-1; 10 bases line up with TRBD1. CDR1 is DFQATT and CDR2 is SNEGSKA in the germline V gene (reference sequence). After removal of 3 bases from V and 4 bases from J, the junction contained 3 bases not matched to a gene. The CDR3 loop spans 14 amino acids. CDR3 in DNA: TGCAGTGCTAGTGGGACAGGGGTTTACAATGAGCAGTTCTTC. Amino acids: CSASGTGVYNEQFF.

CDR3 protein: CASSRSPGTASYEQYF. The CDR3 DNA reads TGTGCCAGCAGCCGGTCCCCCGGGACAGCCTCCTACGAGCAGTACTTC. The genes are TRBV4-2 and TRBJ2-7; 7 bases align to TRBD1. Per germline, CDR1 LGHNA and CDR2 YNFKEQ. This CDR3 has 16 residues. Germline trimming cut 4 bases from V and 0 bases from J; bases unmatched to any gene: 9.

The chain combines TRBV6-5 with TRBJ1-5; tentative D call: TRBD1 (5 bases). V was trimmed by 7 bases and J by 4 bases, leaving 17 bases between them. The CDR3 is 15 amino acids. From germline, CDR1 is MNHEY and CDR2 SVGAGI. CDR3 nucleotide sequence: TGTGCCAGCACGGGTGGTCAGGGAAAAAATCAGCCCCAGCATTTT. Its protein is CASTGGQGKNQPQHF.

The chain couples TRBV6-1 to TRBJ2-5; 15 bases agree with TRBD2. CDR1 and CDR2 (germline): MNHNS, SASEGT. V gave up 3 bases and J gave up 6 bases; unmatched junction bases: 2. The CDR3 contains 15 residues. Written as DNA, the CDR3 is TGTGCCAGCAGTGAGGGACTAGCGGGGGGCCAGACCCAGTACTTC. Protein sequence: CASSEGLAGGQTQYF.

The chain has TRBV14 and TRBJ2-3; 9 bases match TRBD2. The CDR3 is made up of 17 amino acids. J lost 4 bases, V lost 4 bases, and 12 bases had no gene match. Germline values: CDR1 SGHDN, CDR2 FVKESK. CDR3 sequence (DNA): TGTGCCAGCAGCCGACGGATTACAGCGGGGGGCCCAGATACGCAGTATTTT. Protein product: CASSRRITAGGPDTQYF.

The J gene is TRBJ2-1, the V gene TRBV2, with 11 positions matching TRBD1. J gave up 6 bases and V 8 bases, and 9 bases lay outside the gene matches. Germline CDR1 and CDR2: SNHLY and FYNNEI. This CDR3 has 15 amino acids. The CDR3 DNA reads TGTGCCAGCGTAGAGGGACAGGGGGGCCCCAATGAGCAGTTCTTC. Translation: CASVEGQGGPNEQFF.

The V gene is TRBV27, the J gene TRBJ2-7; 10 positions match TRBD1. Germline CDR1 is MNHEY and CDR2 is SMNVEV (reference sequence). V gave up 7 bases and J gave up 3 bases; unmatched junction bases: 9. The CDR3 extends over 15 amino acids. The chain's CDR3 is CASILRDRGLYEQYF. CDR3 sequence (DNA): TGTGCCAGCATACTCCGGGACAGGGGCCTCTACGAGCAGTACTTC.

The CDR3 DNA reads as TGTGCCAGCAGCTCTTACCGCGGGGGAACCTACGAGCAGTACTTC. It is translated as CASSSYRGGTYEQYF. This sequence joins TRBV7-2 and TRBJ2-7; 7 bases are a match to TRBD2. The CDR3 spans 15 residues. Germline CDR1 reads SGHTA; CDR2 reads FQGNSA. J gave up 2 bases and V 4 bases, and 8 bases lay outside the gene matches.

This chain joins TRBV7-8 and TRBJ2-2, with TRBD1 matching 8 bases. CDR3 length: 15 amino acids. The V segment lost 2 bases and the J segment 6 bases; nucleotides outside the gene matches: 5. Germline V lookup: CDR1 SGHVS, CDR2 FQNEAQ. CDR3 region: CASSLSGQGPGELFF. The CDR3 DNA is TGTGCCAGCAGCTTATCAGGACAGGGCCCCGGGGAGCTGTTTTTT.

DNA for the CDR3: TGTGCCAGCAGAACGGGACAGGGGAACGGCTACACCTTC. Translating gives CASRTGQGNGYTF. V is TRBV7-6 and J is TRBJ1-2, with 10 bases that match TRBD1. Germline CDR1 and CDR2: SGHVS and FNYEAQ. The CDR3 is 13 amino acids. The ends lost 6 bases at V and 8 bases at J; junction bases unmatched: 6.

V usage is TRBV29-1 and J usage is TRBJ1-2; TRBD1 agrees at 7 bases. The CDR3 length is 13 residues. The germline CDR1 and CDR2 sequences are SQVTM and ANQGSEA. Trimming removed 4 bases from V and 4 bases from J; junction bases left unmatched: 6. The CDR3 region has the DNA TGCAGCGTTGGATCATCAGGGGGCTATGGCTACACCTTC. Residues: CSVGSSGGYGYTF. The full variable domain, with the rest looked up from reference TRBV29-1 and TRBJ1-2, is SAVISQKPSRDICQRGTSLTIQCQVDSQVTMMFWYRQQPGQSLTLIATANQGSEATYESGFVIDKFPISRPNLTFSTLTVSNMSPEDSSIYLCSVGSSGGYGYTFGSGTRLTVV.

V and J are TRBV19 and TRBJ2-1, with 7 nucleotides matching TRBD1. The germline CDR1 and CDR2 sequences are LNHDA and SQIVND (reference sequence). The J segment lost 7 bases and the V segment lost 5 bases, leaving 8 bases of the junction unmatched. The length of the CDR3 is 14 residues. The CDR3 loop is CASSETGWRNEQFF. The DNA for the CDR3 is TGTGCCAGTAGTGAGACAGGGTGGAGGAATGAGCAGTTCTTC.

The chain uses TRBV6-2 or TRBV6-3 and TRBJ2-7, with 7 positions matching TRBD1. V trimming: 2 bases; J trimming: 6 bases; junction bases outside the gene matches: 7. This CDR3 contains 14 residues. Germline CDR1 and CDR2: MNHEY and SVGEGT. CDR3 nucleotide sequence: TGTGCCAGCAGTTACAGGGGGCGATTGGGCGAGCAGTACTTC. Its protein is CASSYRGRLGEQYF.

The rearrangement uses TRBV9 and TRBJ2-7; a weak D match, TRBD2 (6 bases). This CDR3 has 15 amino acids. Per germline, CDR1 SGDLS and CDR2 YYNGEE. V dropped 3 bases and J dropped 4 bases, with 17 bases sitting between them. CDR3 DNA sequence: TGTGCCAGCAGCGCCGCTGCGGGGTCCGCATACGAGCAGTACTTC. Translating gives CASSAAAGSAYEQYF.

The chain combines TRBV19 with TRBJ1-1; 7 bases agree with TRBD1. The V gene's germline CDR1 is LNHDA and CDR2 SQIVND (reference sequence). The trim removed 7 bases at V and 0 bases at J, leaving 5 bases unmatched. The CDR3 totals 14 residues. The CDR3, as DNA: TGTGCCAGTACTCGGGACAGTTTGAACACTGAAGCTTTCTTT. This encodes CASTRDSLNTEAFF.

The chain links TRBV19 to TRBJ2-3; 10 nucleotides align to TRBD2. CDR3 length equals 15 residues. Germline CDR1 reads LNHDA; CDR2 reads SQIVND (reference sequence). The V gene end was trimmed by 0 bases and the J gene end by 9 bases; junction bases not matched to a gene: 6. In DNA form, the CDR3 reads TGTGCCAGTAGTATAGAGAGGACTAGCGGCTTGACGCAGTATTTT. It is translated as CASSIERTSGLTQYF. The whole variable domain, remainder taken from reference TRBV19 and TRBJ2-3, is DGGITQSPKYLFRKEGQNVTLSCEQNLNHDAMYWYRQDPGQGLRLIYYSQIVNDFQKGDIAEGYSVSREKKESFPLTVTSAQKNPTAFYLCASSIERTSGLTQYFGPGTRLTVL.

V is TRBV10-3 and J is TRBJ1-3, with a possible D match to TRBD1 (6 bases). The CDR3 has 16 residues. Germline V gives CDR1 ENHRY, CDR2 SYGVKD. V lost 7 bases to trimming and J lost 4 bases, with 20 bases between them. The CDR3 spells CAIMGAGGRFGNTIYF. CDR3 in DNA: TGTGCCATCATGGGGGCCGGCGGACGCTTCGGAAACACCATATATTTT.

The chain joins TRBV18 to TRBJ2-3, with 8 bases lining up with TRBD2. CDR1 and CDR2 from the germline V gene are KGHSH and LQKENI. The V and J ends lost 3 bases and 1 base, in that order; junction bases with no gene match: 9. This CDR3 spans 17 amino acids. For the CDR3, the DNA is TGTGCCAGCTCACCCGCACGGGGGGGCAGAGGCACAGATACGCAGTATTTT. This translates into CASSPARGGRGTDTQYF.